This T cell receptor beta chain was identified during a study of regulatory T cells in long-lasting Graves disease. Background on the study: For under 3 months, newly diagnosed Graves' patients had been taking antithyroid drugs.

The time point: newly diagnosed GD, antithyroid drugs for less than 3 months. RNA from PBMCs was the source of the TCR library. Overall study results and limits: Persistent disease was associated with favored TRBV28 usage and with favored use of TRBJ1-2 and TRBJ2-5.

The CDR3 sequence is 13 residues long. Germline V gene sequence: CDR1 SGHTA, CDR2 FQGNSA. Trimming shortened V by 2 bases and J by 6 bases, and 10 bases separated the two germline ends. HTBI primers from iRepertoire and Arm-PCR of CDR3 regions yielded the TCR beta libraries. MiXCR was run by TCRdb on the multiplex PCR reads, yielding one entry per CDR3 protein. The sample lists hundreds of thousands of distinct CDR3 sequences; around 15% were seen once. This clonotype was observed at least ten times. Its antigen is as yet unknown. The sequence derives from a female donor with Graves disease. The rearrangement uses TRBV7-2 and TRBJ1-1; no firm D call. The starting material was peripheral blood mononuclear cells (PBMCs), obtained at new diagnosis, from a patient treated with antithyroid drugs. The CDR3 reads CASSLLERPEAFF. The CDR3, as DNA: TGTGCCAGCAGCTTATTAGAAAGGCCTGAAGCTTTCTTT.